This T cell receptor (beta chain) is drawn from a study of blood T cell repertoires in COVID-19. On the study more broadly: Samples representing acute and convalescent COVID-19 were sourced from the United States, Italy and Spain. The analysed material was cDNA or gDNA that came from T cells, B-cell-depleted T cells, or PBMCs.

Per the authors' pipeline: From reference gene primer amplification, estimates of nucleated cell counts were derived. Profiling relied on immunoSEQ multiplex PCR, and the TCRdb table lists in-frame clones only, not all of them. The V and J calls and clone size come from that table; D and trimming were worked out from the DNA. Of 250,000 or so clones in the sample, around nine tenths were seen once. Germline CDR1 PRHDT, CDR2 FYEKMQ (reference sequence). V shed 1 base, J shed 3 bases, and the junction held 7 bases outside the gene matches. The CDR3 covers 18 residues. Sample: peripheral blood. The V call is TRBV13, the J call TRBJ1-3, with 12 nucleotides matching TRBD1. The source is a man between 35 and 55 years old with active or convalescent COVID-19. The CDR3 DNA reads TGTGCCAGCAGCTTAGCCCTGGGACAGGGGGCGCGTGGAAACACCATATATTTT. It yields the protein CASSLALGQGARGNTIYF.